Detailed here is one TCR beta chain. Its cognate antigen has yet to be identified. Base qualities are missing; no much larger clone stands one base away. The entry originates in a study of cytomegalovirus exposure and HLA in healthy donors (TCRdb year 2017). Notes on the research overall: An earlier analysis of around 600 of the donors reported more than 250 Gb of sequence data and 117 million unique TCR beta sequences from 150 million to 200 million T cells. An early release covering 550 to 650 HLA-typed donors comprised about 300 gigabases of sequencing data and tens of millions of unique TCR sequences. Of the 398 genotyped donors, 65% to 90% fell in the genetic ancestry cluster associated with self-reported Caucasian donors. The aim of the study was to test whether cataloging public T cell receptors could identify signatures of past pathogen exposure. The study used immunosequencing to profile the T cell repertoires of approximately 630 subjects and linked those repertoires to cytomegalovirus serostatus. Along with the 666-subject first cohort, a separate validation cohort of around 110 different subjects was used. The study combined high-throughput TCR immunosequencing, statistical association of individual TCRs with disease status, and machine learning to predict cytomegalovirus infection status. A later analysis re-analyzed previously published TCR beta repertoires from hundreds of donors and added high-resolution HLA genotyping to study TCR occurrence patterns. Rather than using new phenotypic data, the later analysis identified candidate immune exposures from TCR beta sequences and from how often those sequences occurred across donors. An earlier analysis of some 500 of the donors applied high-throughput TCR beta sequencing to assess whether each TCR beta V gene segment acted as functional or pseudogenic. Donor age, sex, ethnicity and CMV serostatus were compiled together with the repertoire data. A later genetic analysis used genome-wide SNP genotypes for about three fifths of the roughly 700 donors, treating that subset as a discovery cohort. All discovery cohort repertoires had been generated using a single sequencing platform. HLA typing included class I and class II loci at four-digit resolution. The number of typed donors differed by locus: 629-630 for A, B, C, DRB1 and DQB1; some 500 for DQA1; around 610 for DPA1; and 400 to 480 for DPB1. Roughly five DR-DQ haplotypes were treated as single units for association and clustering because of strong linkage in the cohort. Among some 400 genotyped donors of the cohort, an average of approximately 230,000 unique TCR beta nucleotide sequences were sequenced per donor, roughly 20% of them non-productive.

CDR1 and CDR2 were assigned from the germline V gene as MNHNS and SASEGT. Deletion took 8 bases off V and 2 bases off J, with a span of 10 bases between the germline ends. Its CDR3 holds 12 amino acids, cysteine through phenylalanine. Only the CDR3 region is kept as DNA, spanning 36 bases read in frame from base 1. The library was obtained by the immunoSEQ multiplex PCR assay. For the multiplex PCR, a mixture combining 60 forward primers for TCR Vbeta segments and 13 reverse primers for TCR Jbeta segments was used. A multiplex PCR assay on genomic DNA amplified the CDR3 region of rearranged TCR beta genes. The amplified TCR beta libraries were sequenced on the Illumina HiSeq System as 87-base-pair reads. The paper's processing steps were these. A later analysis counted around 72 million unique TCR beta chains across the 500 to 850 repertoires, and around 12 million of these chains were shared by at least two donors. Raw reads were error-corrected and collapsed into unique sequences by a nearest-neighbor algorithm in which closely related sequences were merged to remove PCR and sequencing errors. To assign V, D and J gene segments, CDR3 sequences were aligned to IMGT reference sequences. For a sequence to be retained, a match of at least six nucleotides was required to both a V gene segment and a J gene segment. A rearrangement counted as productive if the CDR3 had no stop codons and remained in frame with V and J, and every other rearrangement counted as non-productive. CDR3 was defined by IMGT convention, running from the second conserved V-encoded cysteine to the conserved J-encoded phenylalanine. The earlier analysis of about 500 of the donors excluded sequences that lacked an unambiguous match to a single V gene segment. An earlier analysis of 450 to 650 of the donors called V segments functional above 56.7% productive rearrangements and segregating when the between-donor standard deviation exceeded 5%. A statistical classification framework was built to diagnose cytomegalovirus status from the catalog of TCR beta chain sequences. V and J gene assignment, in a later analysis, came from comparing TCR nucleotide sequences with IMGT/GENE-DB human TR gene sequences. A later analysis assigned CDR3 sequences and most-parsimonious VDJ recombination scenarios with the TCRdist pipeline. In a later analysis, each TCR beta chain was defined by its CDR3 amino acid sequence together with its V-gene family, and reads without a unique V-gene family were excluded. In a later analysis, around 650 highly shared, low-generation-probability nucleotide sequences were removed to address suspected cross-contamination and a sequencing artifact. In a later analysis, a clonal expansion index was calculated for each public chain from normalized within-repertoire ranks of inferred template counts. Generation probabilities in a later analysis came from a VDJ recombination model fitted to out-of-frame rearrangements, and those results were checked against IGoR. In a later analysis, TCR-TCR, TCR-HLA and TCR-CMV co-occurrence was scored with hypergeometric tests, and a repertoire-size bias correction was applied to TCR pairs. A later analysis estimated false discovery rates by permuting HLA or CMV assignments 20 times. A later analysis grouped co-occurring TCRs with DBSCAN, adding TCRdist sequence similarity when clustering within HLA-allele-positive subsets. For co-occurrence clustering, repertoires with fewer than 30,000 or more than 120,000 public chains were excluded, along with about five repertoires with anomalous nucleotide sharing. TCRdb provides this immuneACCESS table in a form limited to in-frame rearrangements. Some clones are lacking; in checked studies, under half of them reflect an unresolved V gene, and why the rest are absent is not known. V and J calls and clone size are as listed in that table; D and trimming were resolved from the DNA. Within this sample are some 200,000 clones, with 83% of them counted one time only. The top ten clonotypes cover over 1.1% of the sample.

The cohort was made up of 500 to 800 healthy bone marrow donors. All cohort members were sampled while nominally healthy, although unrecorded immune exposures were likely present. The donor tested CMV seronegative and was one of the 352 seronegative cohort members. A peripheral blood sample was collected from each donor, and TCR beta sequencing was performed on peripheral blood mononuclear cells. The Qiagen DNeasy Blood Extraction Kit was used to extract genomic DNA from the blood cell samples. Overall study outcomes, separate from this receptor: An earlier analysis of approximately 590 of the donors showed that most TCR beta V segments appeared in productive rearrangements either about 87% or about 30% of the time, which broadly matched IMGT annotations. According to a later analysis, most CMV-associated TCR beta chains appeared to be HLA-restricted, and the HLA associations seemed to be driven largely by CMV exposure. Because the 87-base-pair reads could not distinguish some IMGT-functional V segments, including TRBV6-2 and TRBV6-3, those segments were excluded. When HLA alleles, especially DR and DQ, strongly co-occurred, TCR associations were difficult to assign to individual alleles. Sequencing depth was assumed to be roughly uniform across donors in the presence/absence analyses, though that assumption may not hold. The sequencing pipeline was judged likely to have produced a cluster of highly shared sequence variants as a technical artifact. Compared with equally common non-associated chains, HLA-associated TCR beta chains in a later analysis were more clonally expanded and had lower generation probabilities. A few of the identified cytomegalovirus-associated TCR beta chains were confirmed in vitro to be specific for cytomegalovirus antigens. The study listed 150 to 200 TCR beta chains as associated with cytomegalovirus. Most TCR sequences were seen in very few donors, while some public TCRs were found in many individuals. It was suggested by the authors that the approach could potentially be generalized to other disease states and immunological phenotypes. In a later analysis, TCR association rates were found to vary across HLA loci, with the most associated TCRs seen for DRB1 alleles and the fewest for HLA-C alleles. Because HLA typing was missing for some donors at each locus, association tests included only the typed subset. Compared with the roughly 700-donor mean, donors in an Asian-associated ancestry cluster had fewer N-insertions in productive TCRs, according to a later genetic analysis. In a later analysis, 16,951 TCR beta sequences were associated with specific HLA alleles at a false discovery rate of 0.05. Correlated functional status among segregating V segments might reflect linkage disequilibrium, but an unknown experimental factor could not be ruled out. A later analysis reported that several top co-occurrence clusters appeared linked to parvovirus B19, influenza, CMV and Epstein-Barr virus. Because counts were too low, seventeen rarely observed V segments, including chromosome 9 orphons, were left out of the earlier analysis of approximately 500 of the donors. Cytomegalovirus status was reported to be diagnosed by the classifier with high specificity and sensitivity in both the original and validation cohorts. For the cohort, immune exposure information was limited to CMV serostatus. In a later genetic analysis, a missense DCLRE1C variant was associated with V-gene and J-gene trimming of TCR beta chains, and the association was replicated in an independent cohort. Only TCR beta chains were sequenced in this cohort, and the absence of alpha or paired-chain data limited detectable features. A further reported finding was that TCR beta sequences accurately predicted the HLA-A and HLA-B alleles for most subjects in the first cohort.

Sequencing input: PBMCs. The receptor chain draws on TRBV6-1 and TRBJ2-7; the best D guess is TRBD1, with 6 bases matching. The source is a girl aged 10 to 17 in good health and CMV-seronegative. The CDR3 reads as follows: CASATGTYEQYF. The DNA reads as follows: TGTGCCAGCGCGACAGGAACCTACGAGCAGTACTTC.